This is a list of T cell receptor beta chains from one sample in a study of blood T cell repertoires in COVID-19. This table comes from immunoSEQ multiplex PCR, and its TCRdb copy is limited to in-frame clones, with some not included. The table records a few hundred thousand clones, around 83% of them present only once. The sample was PBMCs or T cells enriched from blood (not recorded which). The receptor set was obtained from a woman between 45 and 60 years old who had recovered from COVID-19. Each CDR3 is given with its conserved first and last residue. A D gene is named only where the DNA matches it firmly. Rows may omit the clone size; those that give it use once, few, many or a size class.

v_gene	j_gene	abundance	d_gene	CDR3nt	CDR3aa
TRBV18	TRBJ2-2	-	-	TGTGCCAGCTCACCTCAGCGTTACGGGGAGCTGTTTTTT	CASSPQRYGELFF
TRBV7-2	TRBJ2-7	few	-	TGTGCCAGCAGCTTAGCCGTACAGCCCTCCTACGAGCAGTACTTC	CASSLAVQPSYEQYF
TRBV2	TRBJ1-2	-	-	TGTGCCAGCAGTCGGGGGGAGTACTATGGCTACACCTTC	CASSRGEYYGYTF
TRBV7-2	TRBJ2-1	-	-	TGTGCCAGCAGCTTAGGGTTGGAGACTATGGAGTTCTTC	CASSLGLETMEFF
TRBV10-3	TRBJ1-3	once	-	TGTGCCATCAGTGAGCAACAGACGGGGGGAAACACCATATATTTT	CAISEQQTGGNTIYF
TRBV11-2	TRBJ1-5	-	-	TGTGCCAGCAGCCAGGAGGACAATCAGCCCCAGCATTTT	CASSQEDNQPQHF
TRBV4-2	TRBJ2-2	-	-	TGTGCCAGCAGCCAAGTCCGAGGCGGAGCAGTTTCCGGGGAGCTGTTTTTT	CASSQVRGGAVSGELFF
TRBV5-4	TRBJ2-5	-	TRBD1	TGTGCCAGCAGCTTGAAGTCCGAGGGGGCCAAGGAGACCCAGTACTTC	CASSLKSEGAKETQYF
TRBV7-9	TRBJ1-4	-	-	TGTGCCAGCAGCTTAAGTACAGGAGAAAATGAAAAACTGTTTTTT	CASSLSTGENEKLFF
TRBV14	TRBJ2-1	-	TRBD1	TGTGCCAGCAGCCAGCCGACAGGGACCGGACAGCAGTTCTTC	CASSQPTGTGQQFF
TRBV29-1	TRBJ1-1	once	-	TGCAGCGTTGGAGAGAGGAACACTGAAGCTTTCTTT	CSVGERNTEAFF
TRBV6-2/TRBV6-3	TRBJ2-5	-	-	TGTGCCAGCAGTTACGGCGGGGCGGGGCCGCAAGAGACCCAGTACTTC	CASSYGGAGPQETQYF
TRBV7-9	TRBJ2-1	-	-	TGTGCCAGCAGCTTGGAGAAGGGGACCTACAATGAGCAGTTCTTC	CASSLEKGTYNEQFF
TRBV19	TRBJ1-2	-	TRBD1	TGTGCCAGTAGACGGGACAGGCTGACGGATGGCTACACCTTC	CASRRDRLTDGYTF
TRBV20-1	TRBJ2-1	-	TRBD2	TGCAGTGTCGGGAGGCTTGAGCAGTTCTTC	CSVGRLEQFF
TRBV6-1	TRBJ1-4	-	-	TGTGCCAGCAGTGAAACCCAAAGAGGTGAAAAACTGTTTTTT	CASSETQRGEKLFF
TRBV11-3	TRBJ1-4	-	-	TGTGCCAGCAGCTTAGGACTAAATAGTGAAAAACTGTTTTTT	CASSLGLNSEKLFF
TRBV6-5	TRBJ1-1	once	-	TGTGCCAGCAGTAACCGAGAACGAGCTTTCTTT	CASSNRERAFF